A selection of T cell receptor beta chains follows, all from one sample in a study of blood T cell repertoires in COVID-19. The data were produced by immunoSEQ multiplex PCR, yet TCRdb's version contains in-frame clones alone and is incomplete. Among 100,000 to 120,000 clones listed, about three quarters were seen once. Sequencing used peripheral blood. The receptors come from an elderly woman with active or convalescent COVID-19. Each CDR3 is given with its conserved first and last residue. Size is omitted from some rows. Given values are once, few, many or a class for expanded clones.

V: TRBV18; size: NA; J: TRBJ2-7; CDR3: CASSPGYGGLEQYF
V: TRBV20-1; size: once; J: TRBJ1-2; CDR3: CSASAARQGTNYGYTF
V: TRBV18; size: NA; J: TRBJ1-2; CDR3: CASSPARDSYGYTF
V: TRBV6-4; size: once; J: TRBJ1-6; CDR3: CASGAGLNSPLHF
V: TRBV6-5; size: NA; J: TRBJ2-7; CDR3: CASIGQGPFYEQYF
V: TRBV6-6; size: NA; J: TRBJ2-1; CDR3: CASSPTGPFGEQFF
V: TRBV6-4; size: once; J: TRBJ2-3; CDR3: CASGFSGSGTQYF
V: TRBV4-1; size: NA; J: TRBJ2-7; CDR3: CASSQDPTSGAYEQYF
V: TRBV19; size: NA; J: TRBJ2-1; CDR3: CASSIWTGGNEQFF
V: TRBV19; size: NA; J: TRBJ2-7; CDR3: CASSPKRTSGSSYEQYF
V: TRBV28; size: NA; J: TRBJ1-2; CDR3: CASSLQGYGYTF
V: TRBV5-1; size: NA; J: TRBJ2-1; CDR3: CASSWGLAGGGYNEQFF
V: TRBV30; size: NA; J: TRBJ2-3; CDR3: CAWSGGLTQYF
V: TRBV18; size: NA; J: TRBJ2-5; CDR3: CASSPGREGRETQYF
V: TRBV18; size: few; J: TRBJ2-7; CDR3: CASSPSRTAYEQYF
V: TRBV27; size: NA; J: TRBJ2-7; CDR3: CASTSPGQGTYEQYF
V: TRBV5-5; size: NA; J: TRBJ1-5; CDR3: CASSPRTGVWPQHF
V: TRBV14; size: NA; J: TRBJ1-1; CDR3: CASSQEGRGTEAFF
V: TRBV5-4; size: NA; J: TRBJ2-3; CDR3: CASSFPGGEDTQYF
V: TRBV21-1; size: NA; J: TRBJ1-6; CDR3: CASAGLLRSYNSPLHF
V: TRBV29-1; size: NA; J: TRBJ2-3; CDR3: CSVRGVGGREFTDTQYF
V: TRBV15; size: NA; J: TRBJ2-1; CDR3: CATSRDPIGSYNEQFF
V: TRBV11-3; size: few; J: TRBJ2-3; CDR3: CASSLGGGLDTQYF
V: TRBV5-8; size: few; J: TRBJ1-5; CDR3: CASSLWDRVQPQHF
V: TRBV7-3; size: NA; J: TRBJ2-2; CDR3: CASRSDFNTGELFF
V: TRBV2; size: NA; J: TRBJ2-1; CDR3: CASSGWREAYNEQFF
V: TRBV19; size: NA; J: TRBJ2-7; CDR3: CASSPGTGSFPRYEQYF
V: TRBV7-8; size: few; J: TRBJ1-6; CDR3: CASSNQGPPNSPLHF
V: TRBV4-2; size: NA; J: TRBJ2-2; CDR3: CASSVPGAIAGAGELFF
V: TRBV10-3; size: NA; J: TRBJ1-1; CDR3: CAISEHGDRGGDTEAFF
V: TRBV2; size: once; J: TRBJ1-1; CDR3: CATNTGNTEAFF
V: TRBV6-5; size: NA; J: TRBJ2-1; CDR3: CASSSGLPYNEQFF
V: TRBV7-3; size: few; J: TRBJ2-5; CDR3: CASTQSYGLAGWETQYF
V: TRBV18; size: NA; J: TRBJ2-5; CDR3: CASSPLTGHQETQYF
V: TRBV5-1; size: NA; J: TRBJ1-3; CDR3: CASSVSGTLGNTIYF